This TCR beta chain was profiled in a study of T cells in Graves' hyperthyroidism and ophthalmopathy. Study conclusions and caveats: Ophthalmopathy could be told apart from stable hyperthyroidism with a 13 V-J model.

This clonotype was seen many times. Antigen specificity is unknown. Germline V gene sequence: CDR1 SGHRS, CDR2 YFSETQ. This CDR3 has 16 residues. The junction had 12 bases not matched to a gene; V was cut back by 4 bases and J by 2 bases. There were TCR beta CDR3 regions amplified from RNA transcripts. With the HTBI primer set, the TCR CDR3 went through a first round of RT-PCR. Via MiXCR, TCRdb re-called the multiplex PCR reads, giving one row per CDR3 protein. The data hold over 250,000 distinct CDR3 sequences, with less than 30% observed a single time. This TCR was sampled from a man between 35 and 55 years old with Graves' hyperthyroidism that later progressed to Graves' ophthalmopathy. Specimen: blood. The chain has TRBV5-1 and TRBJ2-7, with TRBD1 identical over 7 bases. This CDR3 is CASSEKIRQGPYEQYF. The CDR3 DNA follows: TGCGCCAGCAGCGAGAAGATTCGACAGGGTCCCTACGAGCAGTACTTC.